This TCR beta chain was retrieved from a study of PD-L1 blockade in urothelial cancer. Study summary: Blood was analyzed 3 weeks (second dose) and 6 weeks after treatment start. When blood samples were assessed, the median T cell count was around 140,000.

As concerns this clone: Its antigen remains unidentified.

Study-wide findings and caveats: A below-median TCR clonality in blood before treatment predicted better survival.

The cohort comprised individuals with locally advanced or metastatic urothelial carcinoma. Sequencing used immunoSEQ multiplex PCR; TCRdb keeps in-frame clones, though not all of them. The sample lists some 49,000 clones, approximately 90% occurring once. The CDR3 is 12 amino acids. V was pared by 2 bases and J by 5 bases, with 9 bases between. The germline V gene encodes CDR1 GTSNPN and CDR2 SVGIG (reference sequence). The chain is built from TRBV30 and TRBJ2-5; no reliable D call. The sample was PBMCs, taken around atezolizumab (anti-PD-L1) treatment. The origin of this receptor is a man aged 60-69 years with urothelial cancer. The CDR3 DNA reads as TGTGCCTGGAGTTGGGCCCAGGAGACCCAGTACTTC. Protein product: CAWSWAQETQYF.